Listed below are T cell receptor beta chains from one sample, sequenced in a study of memory CD4+ T cells and cytomegalovirus serostatus. The assay was immunoSEQ multiplex PCR, and TCRdb's table has in-frame clones only and misses some. The data show about 92,000 clones, 75% to 85% seen once. The material sequenced was memory CD4+ T cells from blood. Every receptor here comes from an adult in good health and CMV-seropositive. CDR3s include the opening cysteine and the closing phenylalanine or tryptophan. The order of the fields is V gene, clone size, J gene, D gene, CDR3 DNA, CDR3 protein. The D gene is left open where the match is weak. Expanded clones are given a class, and other clones once, few, many or no size at all.

>TRBV5-6|-|TRBJ2-1|TRBD2
TGTGCCAGCAGCTGGACTAGTCGGGAGCAGTTCTTC
CASSWTSREQFF
>TRBV5-1|-|TRBJ1-1|-
TGCGCCAGCAGCTTGGGACAGTTTACCAACACTGAAGCTTTCTTT
CASSLGQFTNTEAFF
>TRBV6-5|-|TRBJ2-7|-
TGTGCCAGCAGTTACTCGGTGCTAGGACACTACGAGCAGTACTTC
CASSYSVLGHYEQYF
>TRBV29-1|-|TRBJ2-7|TRBD1
TGCAGCGGGACCCCCGGGACAGGGAGTCGAGAGCAGTACTTC
CSGTPGTGSREQYF
>TRBV19|-|TRBJ1-1|-
TGTGCCAGTAGGTCCAACTCTAGGGGCATGAACACTGAAGCTTTCTTT
CASRSNSRGMNTEAFF
>TRBV19|-|TRBJ2-6|TRBD2
TGTGCCAGTGGAACGGGACTAGCTGGGAGAGGGGCTGGGGCCAACGTCCTGACTTTC
CASGTGLAGRGAGANVLTF
>TRBV29-1|few|TRBJ1-1|-
TGCAGCGTTTCTCTCGGGAGGGACACTGAAGCTTTCTTT
CSVSLGRDTEAFF
>TRBV9|once|TRBJ2-3|-
TGTGCCAGCAGCAAAAATCCTAGCGTACCCACAGATACGCAGTATTTT
CASSKNPSVPTDTQYF
>TRBV6-6|few|TRBJ1-1|-
TGTGCCAGCAGTCCTCTGGGGTTCGGGGAAGCTTTCTTT
CASSPLGFGEAFF
>TRBV5-1|-|TRBJ2-5|TRBD2
TGCGCCAGCAGCAAGGACTCTAGCGGGGGGGCCCAGTACTTC
CASSKDSSGGAQYF
>TRBV28|once|TRBJ2-2|TRBD2
TGTGCCAGCAGTCTAGCGGGAGGATTCACCGGGGAGCTGTTTTTT
CASSLAGGFTGELFF
>TRBV29-1|-|TRBJ2-3|-
TGCAGCGTTGGAGGGGTAACAGATACGCAGTATTTT
CSVGGVTDTQYF
>TRBV18|-|TRBJ1-2|-
TGTGCCAGCTCTCCAGCTGGGGCAGATGGCTACACCTTC
CASSPAGADGYTF
>TRBV28|-|TRBJ2-7|-
TGTGCCAGCAGTTTATTTGGACCAATCTACGAGCAGTACTTC
CASSLFGPIYEQYF
>TRBV5-6|once|TRBJ2-1|TRBD2
TGTGCCAGCAGCCGGAGAGCAGGGACTAGCGCTTACAATGAGCAGTTCTTC
CASSRRAGTSAYNEQFF
>TRBV19|once|TRBJ1-1|-
TGTGCCAGTAGTATTCGGGGTAGTGAGGCTGAAGCTTTCTTT
CASSIRGSEAEAFF
>TRBV28|-|TRBJ1-2|-
TGTGCCAGCAATGCCAGGGACTATGGCTACACCTTC
CASNARDYGYTF
>TRBV28|-|TRBJ1-2|-
TGTGCCAGCGGGGGGCAGGGGAAATTATATGGCTACACCTTC
CASGGQGKLYGYTF
>TRBV5-1|-|TRBJ2-7|TRBD2
TGCGCCAGCTCCCGGGGTAGCGGGACTACCTACGAGCAGTACTTC
CASSRGSGTTYEQYF
>TRBV5-1|-|TRBJ2-6|-
TGCGCCAGCAGCTCAATGGCTGGGGCCAACGTCCTGACTTTC
CASSSMAGANVLTF
>TRBV9|-|TRBJ2-5|TRBD2
TGTGCCAGCAGCGTATCCGCGGGAGGCCAAGAGACCCAGTACTTC
CASSVSAGGQETQYF
>TRBV9|-|TRBJ2-7|-
TGTGCCAGCAGCTTAACCCCGGCGGGCTACGAGCAGTACTTC
CASSLTPAGYEQYF
>TRBV16|-|TRBJ2-6|-
TGTGCCAGCAGCCAGGGATCTGGGGCCAACGTCCTGACTTTC
CASSQGSGANVLTF
>TRBV10-3|-|TRBJ1-3|TRBD1
TGTGCCATCAGTGAGTCTAGAGGACAGGGAAGAAACACCATATATTTT
CAISESRGQGRNTIYF
>TRBV7-9|-|TRBJ2-5|-
TGTGCCAGCAGCTTAGCTAGCCAAGAGACCCAGTACTTC
CASSLASQETQYF
>TRBV18|-|TRBJ1-3|-
TGTGCCAGCTCACCCTGGACGCCCCAGAACTCTGGAAACACCATATATTTT
CASSPWTPQNSGNTIYF
>TRBV5-1|-|TRBJ2-7|-
TGCGCCAGCAGCACGGGTGGATCCACCGACTACGAGCAGTACTTC
CASSTGGSTDYEQYF
>TRBV30|few|TRBJ1-1|-
TGTGCCTGGAGCACCACTAGGGCTGAAGCTTTCTTT
CAWSTTRAEAFF
>TRBV7-7|-|TRBJ2-1|TRBD2
TGTGCTAGCAGCCCTGGACTAGAAAATGAGCAGTTCTTC
CASSPGLENEQFF
>TRBV27|-|TRBJ2-1|TRBD2
TGTGCCAGCAGTGAGTTAGCGGGAGGGTACAATGAGCAGTTCTTC
CASSELAGGYNEQFF
>TRBV7-9|-|TRBJ2-1|-
TGTGCCAGCAGCTTAGGACAAAGCAATGAGCAGTTCTTC
CASSLGQSNEQFF
>TRBV28|-|TRBJ1-5|TRBD1
TGTGCCAGCAGTCAGACAGGGGGAAGTCAGCCCCAGCATTTT
CASSQTGGSQPQHF
>TRBV7-2|-|TRBJ2-2|-
TGTGCCAGCAGCTTAACTCTAGGGACCGGGGAGCTGTTTTTT
CASSLTLGTGELFF
>TRBV5-1|-|TRBJ2-1|TRBD2
TGCGCCAGCAGCTTGGATGGCGGGAGCGTGAATGAGCAGTTCTTC
CASSLDGGSVNEQFF
>TRBV2|-|TRBJ2-5|-
TGTGCCAGCAGTGAGAGACAAGAGACCCAGTACTTC
CASSERQETQYF
>TRBV7-2|-|TRBJ1-5|TRBD1
TGTGCCAGCAGCTACACAGGGGGCGCGGATCAGCCCCAGCATTTT
CASSYTGGADQPQHF
>TRBV7-8|-|TRBJ2-3|-
TGTGCCAGCAGCTTAGGGGGGCAAGATACAGATACGCAGTATTTT
CASSLGGQDTDTQYF
>TRBV6-5|-|TRBJ2-7|-
TGTGCCAGCAGTTATACCCCGGACGGCTACGAGCAGTACTTC
CASSYTPDGYEQYF
>TRBV5-6|-|TRBJ1-4|-
TGTGCCAGCAGCTTGGTCGTAGGCAGTGAAAAACTGTTTTTT
CASSLVVGSEKLFF
>TRBV19|few|TRBJ1-4|-
TGTGCCAGTTCGGGGAGTGAAAAACTGTTTTTT
CASSGSEKLFF
>TRBV4-2|-|TRBJ1-1|-
TGTGCCAGCAGCCAAGTAAACGCGGAGAACACTGAAGCTTTCTTT
CASSQVNAENTEAFF
>TRBV28|-|TRBJ1-4|-
TGTGCCAGCAGGTGGAGTGGTGATGAAAAACTGTTTTTT
CASRWSGDEKLFF
>TRBV2|-|TRBJ2-3|TRBD2
TGTGCCAGCAGTGAAGCACTAGCGGGAGGGGGCACAGATACGCAGTATTTT
CASSEALAGGGTDTQYF
>TRBV7-2|-|TRBJ2-7|-
TGTGCCAGCAGCGAATGGGGGGAGCAGTACTTC
CASSEWGEQYF
>TRBV5-1|-|TRBJ2-5|-
TGCGCCAGCCGCCCGATGGGCGGGGCTCAAGAGACCCAGTACTTC
CASRPMGGAQETQYF
>TRBV9|-|TRBJ1-2|-
TGTGCCAGCAGCGTCAGGGGCAGCGGCGATTATGGCTACACCTTC
CASSVRGSGDYGYTF
>TRBV7-3|-|TRBJ2-6|-
TGTGCCAGCAGCTTATACCCATCCGAGGCCAACGTCCTGACTTTC
CASSLYPSEANVLTF
>TRBV19|-|TRBJ1-2|-
TGTGCCAGTAGTATAGGCCTACGGAGGGGGTTAGGCTATGGCTACACCTTC
CASSIGLRRGLGYGYTF
>TRBV7-9|-|TRBJ1-1|-
TGTGCCAGCAGCCCCCCGGCGGGGGAAGCTTTCTTT
CASSPPAGEAFF
>TRBV29-1|-|TRBJ1-5|TRBD1
TGCAGCGTGGCCCGGGACAGGGATCAGCCCCAGCATTTT
CSVARDRDQPQHF